This is a list of T cell receptor beta chains from one sample in a study of T-cell reconstitution after alpha-beta-depleted transplantation in children. TCRdb analysed the PCR reads with MiXCR anew, one entry per CDR3 protein. There are about 980,000 distinct CDR3 sequences in the sample; less than 30% occur only once, and over 25% lies in the top ten. Sequenced here: PBMCs, mostly from graft donor cells, sampled 360 days after TCRalphabeta/CD19-depleted stem cell transplant. These receptors came from a boy less than two years old who had a stem cell transplant for SCID, so the T cells may come from the graft donor. Both conserved end residues are part of each CDR3. The order of the fields is D gene, V gene, J gene, clone size, CDR3 DNA, CDR3 protein. D genes are given only for firm matches. Clone sizes are given selectively: once, few, many, or a class where the clone is expanded.

>-|TRBV7-8|TRBJ2-1|many
TGTGCCAGCAGCTCCCCAGCCTACAATGAGCAGTTCTTC
CASSSPAYNEQFF
>TRBD1|TRBV30|TRBJ2-7|-
TGTGCCTGGAGTGTGGGACAGTCCTACGAGCAGTACTTC
CAWSVGQSYEQYF
>TRBD2|TRBV28|TRBJ2-1|-
TGTGCCAGCAGTTTGGGCGGGGGGGCCAGTGAGCAGTTCTTC
CASSLGGGASEQFF
>-|TRBV7-9|TRBJ2-1|-
TGTGCCAGCAGCTTCAGCCGCGGCTACAATGAGCAGTTCTTC
CASSFSRGYNEQFF
>-|TRBV6-1|TRBJ2-7|-
TGTGCCAGCAGTGGAGGCTTTGGGGAGCAGTACTTC
CASSGGFGEQYF
>-|TRBV12-3/TRBV12-4|TRBJ2-7|-
TGTGCCAGCAGCAGAGAGCCCTACGAGCGGTACTTC
CASSREPYERYF
>-|TRBV25-1|TRBJ2-3|-
TGTGCCAGCAGTCCTAAGGGGAGCACAGATACGCAGTATTTT
CASSPKGSTDTQYF
>-|TRBV25-1|TRBJ2-7|-
TGTGCCAGCAGTCGTTCTCCAGGTTCCTACGAGCAGTACTTC
CASSRSPGSYEQYF
>TRBD2|TRBV5-1|TRBJ2-3|few
TGCGCCAGCAGTCGAGTGACTAGCAGGGTCACAGATACGCAGTATTTT
CASSRVTSRVTDTQYF
>TRBD1|TRBV29-1|TRBJ2-2|few
TGCAGCGTTGGCAGGGGGACAAACACCGGGGAGCTGTTTTTT
CSVGRGTNTGELFF
>TRBD1|TRBV3-1|TRBJ1-4|few
TGTGCCAGCAGCCTCCGGGACAGGGGCTACGGGAAGGAAAAACTGTTTTTT
CASSLRDRGYGKEKLFF
>-|TRBV5-5|TRBJ1-1|few
TGTGCCAGCAGCTTGGAAGGGTTGAGAAGTGAAGCTTTCTTT
CASSLEGLRSEAFF
>-|TRBV7-9|TRBJ1-1|many
TGTGCCAGCAGCTTAGATGTTTCCACTGAAGCTTTCTTT
CASSLDVSTEAFF
>-|TRBV2|TRBJ2-1|-
TGTGCCAGCAGTGAATCCCTCGGCCATGAGCAGTTCTTC
CASSESLGHEQFF
>-|TRBV2|TRBJ2-3|-
TGTGCCAGCCACAGCCGCGGCACAGATACGCAGTATTTT
CASHSRGTDTQYF
>-|TRBV5-1|TRBJ1-2|-
TGCGCCAGCAGCGGAGGGAGTTTGGGTCTTAACTATGGCTACACCTTC
CASSGGSLGLNYGYTF
>TRBD1|TRBV5-6|TRBJ2-2|-
TGTGCCAGCAGCTTACAGGGGACCAGCCTGAACACCGGGGAGCTGTTTTTT
CASSLQGTSLNTGELFF
>-|TRBV12-3/TRBV12-4|TRBJ2-1|few
TGTGCCAGCAGTTTAGCGTCTGGACAATACAATGAGCAGTTCTTC
CASSLASGQYNEQFF
>-|TRBV10-1|TRBJ2-7|-
TGCGCCAGCAGTGTTTCGGACATCCTGAACGAGCAGTACTTC
CASSVSDILNEQYF
>-|TRBV5-1|TRBJ2-7|few
TGCGCCAGCAGCTTGGCCGGAAAGGGGGCCTACGAGCAGTACTTC
CASSLAGKGAYEQYF
>-|TRBV6-5|TRBJ2-2|-
TGTGCCAGCAGTTACCCCGGGGCAATGAACACCGGGGAGCTGTTTTTT
CASSYPGAMNTGELFF
>-|TRBV13|TRBJ1-1|-
TGTGCCAGCAGCTTAGAACGCCGGACCCAAGCTTTCTTT
CASSLERRTQAFF
>-|TRBV5-1|TRBJ2-1|-
TGCGCCAGCAGCTTGGAGTTAGGCAGGGAGCAGTTCTTC
CASSLELGREQFF
>TRBD1|TRBV5-5|TRBJ2-7|few
TGTGCCAGCAGCTTAATAGTGGAGTTGACAGGGGCCTACGAGCAGTACTTC
CASSLIVELTGAYEQYF
>-|TRBV4-3|TRBJ2-1|few
TGCGCCAGCAGCCAAGAAGAATGGGGCTCCTACAATGAGCAGTTCTTC
CASSQEEWGSYNEQFF
>-|TRBV27|TRBJ1-1|-
TGTGCCAGCAGCGAATTGGGACTGAAGCTTTTCTTT
CASSELGLKLFF
>-|TRBV7-8|TRBJ2-7|-
TGTGCCAGCAGCTTAGTATCTGGGGGACGCTCCTACGAGCAGTACTTC
CASSLVSGGRSYEQYF
>TRBD1|TRBV7-9|TRBJ1-2|-
TGTGCCAGCAGCCGGGACAGCCACTATGGCTACACCTTC
CASSRDSHYGYTF
>-|TRBV27|TRBJ2-5|once
TGTGCCAGCAGCCCATCGATACGGGGGAGAGTAGAGACCCAGTACTTC
CASSPSIRGRVETQYF
>-|TRBV25-1|TRBJ1-2|few
TGTGCCAGCAGTGAATATCAGGGGAGCTATGGCTACACCTTC
CASSEYQGSYGYTF
>-|TRBV11-3|TRBJ2-3|many
TGTGCCAGCAGCTCATGGGGGACAGATACGCAGTATTTT
CASSSWGTDTQYF
>-|TRBV7-9|TRBJ1-3|-
TGTGCCAGCAGCCCCCCCATTGAACCTGGAAACACCATATATTTT
CASSPPIEPGNTIYF
>-|TRBV28|TRBJ2-3|few
TGTGCCAGCAGCCCCGTTTCCGACCGCACAGATACGCAGTATTTT
CASSPVSDRTDTQYF
>-|TRBV12-3/TRBV12-4|TRBJ2-7|-
TGTGCCAGCAGTTTATGGGCACTCGGTACCTACGAGCAGTACTTC
CASSLWALGTYEQYF
>-|TRBV13|TRBJ2-1|few
TGTGCCAGCAATTCCAGGGGGGATGAGCAGTTCTTC
CASNSRGDEQFF
>-|TRBV6-4|TRBJ1-1|few
TGTGCCAGCAGTGCCCTCCCGAACACTGAAGCTTTCTTT
CASSALPNTEAFF
>TRBD2|TRBV5-1|TRBJ2-2|-
TGCTCCAGCAGCCCCCGGACTAGTTCGGTCGGGGAGCTGTTTTTT
CSSSPRTSSVGELFF
>-|TRBV10-3|TRBJ2-5|many
TGTGCCATCAGTGAGTCCCAAGAGACCCAGTACTTC
CAISESQETQYF
>-|TRBV29-1|TRBJ1-3|-
TGCAGCGTTGATAGGACTAATTTT
CSVDRTNF
>TRBD1|TRBV20-1|TRBJ2-7|-
TGCAGTGCTAGCCACCGGGACAGGGTCTTATACGAGCAGTACTTC
CSASHRDRVLYEQYF
>TRBD2|TRBV7-8|TRBJ2-3|-
TGTGCCAGCAGTGCGTGGGGCGCGGGGGGAGGGACAGATACGCAGTATTTT
CASSAWGAGGGTDTQYF
>-|TRBV5-5|TRBJ2-1|few
TGTGCCAGCAGCTCCAGGGGTCGGAATGAGCAGTTCTTC
CASSSRGRNEQFF
>-|TRBV20-1|TRBJ1-4|few
TGCAGTGCTAGTAGCCAAACTAATGAAAAACTGTTTTTT
CSASSQTNEKLFF
>-|TRBV15|TRBJ1-5|-
TGTGCCACCAGCAGCCCCCCCAGGAGGGATCAGCCCCAGCATTTT
CATSSPPRRDQPQHF
>-|TRBV27|TRBJ1-1|many
TGTGCCAGCAGTTTAAACAGGGTGAACACTGAAGCTTTCTTT
CASSLNRVNTEAFF
>-|TRBV4-1|TRBJ1-6|-
TGCGCCAGCAGCCAAGATCCTCCAGGGTTTATCAATAATTCACCCCTCCACTTT
CASSQDPPGFINNSPLHF
>-|TRBV11-2|TRBJ2-3|few
TGTGCCAGCAGCTCGCGACTCGTCTCTAGCACAGATACGCAGTATTTT
CASSSRLVSSTDTQYF
>-|TRBV6-2/TRBV6-3|TRBJ2-3|-
TGTGCCAGCGGTGGTACTAGGTCTCTGGATACGCAGTATTTT
CASGGTRSLDTQYF
>TRBD1|TRBV28|TRBJ2-5|many
TGTGCCAGCAGTTTGACAGGGAAAGAGACCCAGTACTTC
CASSLTGKETQYF
>TRBD1|TRBV10-3|TRBJ2-5|-
TGTGCCATCAGTGAGTCGAATCCGTCGATAGGACAGGGACAAGAGACCCAGTACTTC
CAISESNPSIGQGQETQYF
>TRBD2|TRBV5-1|TRBJ2-5|few
TGCGCCAGCACCGGGACTAGCGGACCTAAGTGGGAGACCCAGTACTTC
CASTGTSGPKWETQYF
>-|TRBV20-1|TRBJ2-5|once
TGCAGTGCTAGAACGAAAGAGACCCAGTACTTC
CSARTKETQYF
>-|TRBV19|TRBJ2-1|once
TGTGCCAGCGCTAGGGGGAATGAGCAGTTCTTC
CASARGNEQFF
>-|TRBV20-1|TRBJ2-2|-
TGCAGTGCTAGAGAGGCAGTCACGAGCACCGGGGAGCTGTTTTTT
CSAREAVTSTGELFF
>-|TRBV28|TRBJ2-1|-
TGTGCCAGCAGAGCCTCCGGGACTGGCGCCCTAGGTGAGCAGTTCTTC
CASRASGTGALGEQFF
>-|TRBV12-3/TRBV12-4|TRBJ1-5|-
TGTGCCAGCAGTGTCCCAGGGTACCCAAATCAGCCCCAGCATTTT
CASSVPGYPNQPQHF
>-|TRBV20-1|TRBJ2-3|few
TGCAGTGCTAGGGAAGAGAGCACAGATACGCAGTATTTT
CSAREESTDTQYF
>TRBD2|TRBV30|TRBJ2-1|-
TGTGCCTGGAGTGTAATGCAGCTAGCGGGGGTCAGGGGTGAGCAGTTCTTC
CAWSVMQLAGVRGEQFF
>-|TRBV10-3|TRBJ2-7|few
TGTGCCATCAGTGAAGAGGGAGACCCCTACGAGCAGTACTTC
CAISEEGDPYEQYF